The source of this TCR beta chain is a study of T cells expressing NK-cell markers. Study overall: From sorted CD3+CD56+NKG2C+, CD3+CD56+NKG2C- and CD3+CD56-NKG2C+ T cells came the TCR beta repertoires. The study, taken as a whole, reports: It remained uncertain whether the expanded NKG2C+ T cell clones were specific for HCMV antigens. Also leading the CD3+CD56-NKG2C+ fraction in a handful of donors were these clonotypes.

This CDR3 comprises 16 residues. Germline loops: CDR1 LGHDT, CDR2 YNNKEL (reference sequence). From its re-call of the 5' RACE reads, TCRdb lists each CDR3 protein once, without DNA. This sample contains about 460,000 distinct CDR3 sequences. About this clonotype itself: Its target is not known.

This TCR derives from a woman aged 45-59 years in good health. The specimen sequenced was blood T cells: a sorted CD56 or NKG2C T cell subset, CD4+ or CD8+ T cells, or bulk PBMC T cells (not recorded which). The rearrangement links TRBV3-1 to TRBJ1-2. The CDR3 loop reads CASSQDLGGENYGYTF.